This T cell receptor beta chain stems from a study of cytomegalovirus exposure and HLA in healthy donors. General study points: Being productive about 87% or about 30% of the time was typical of most TCR beta V segments in an earlier analysis.

This clone showed up just once. Its cognate antigen is unknown. Germline V lookup: CDR1 MDHEN, CDR2 SYDVKM. The CDR3 consists of 15 residues. Trimming removed 7 bases from V and 1 base from J; junction bases left unmatched: 9. PCR primers comprised 60 Vbeta and 13 Jbeta primers. TCRdb's copy holds only in-frame clones and misses some; the assay was immunoSEQ multiplex PCR. Found here are about 190,000 clones, 79% of them singletons; the top ten hold 1.6%. The chain is built from TRBV28 and TRBJ2-7, with TRBD1 matching over 8 bases. Sample: PBMCs. This clonotype was sampled from a young woman in good health and CMV-seronegative. DNA of the CDR3: TGTGCCAGCAACCTATGGCAGGGGGCATCCTACGAGCAGTACTTC. Its translation: CASNLWQGASYEQYF.